Listed below are T cell receptor beta chains from one sample, sequenced in a study of T cells in Graves' hyperthyroidism and ophthalmopathy. TCRdb called the multiplex PCR reads again in MiXCR, with one record for every CDR3 protein. The table has around 340,000 distinct CDR3 sequences, approximately 15% seen once. Sequencing was done on a sample of blood. The receptors shown here come from a woman aged 30 to 39 with Graves' hyperthyroidism. The CDR3 runs from the conserved cysteine through the conserved F or W. The D gene is left open where the match is weak. Not every row has a clone size; where given, it reads once, few, many or a size class.

d_call: TRBD1
clone_size: .
v_call: TRBV20-1
j_call: TRBJ2-7
cdr3_length: 15
cdr3_nt: TGCAGTGCCTTCCCCCCGGGACAGGGATCCTACGAGCAGTACTTC
cdr3_aa: CSAFPPGQGSYEQYF

d_call: .
clone_size: many
v_call: TRBV11-2
j_call: TRBJ1-1
cdr3_length: 14
cdr3_nt: TGTGCCAGCAGCCGACAGAGTATGAACACTGAAGCTTTCTTT
cdr3_aa: CASSRQSMNTEAFF

d_call: .
clone_size: .
v_call: TRBV3-1
j_call: TRBJ2-1
cdr3_length: 16
cdr3_nt: TGTGCCAGCAGCCATGTCAACGGGACTTCATACAATGAGCAGTTCTTC
cdr3_aa: CASSHVNGTSYNEQFF

d_call: .
clone_size: .
v_call: TRBV29-1
j_call: TRBJ2-2
cdr3_length: 13
cdr3_nt: TGCAGCGTACGTGGCAGGTTCGTCGGGGAGCTGTTTTTT
cdr3_aa: CSVRGRFVGELFF

d_call: TRBD2
clone_size: .
v_call: TRBV5-1
j_call: TRBJ2-1
cdr3_length: 15
cdr3_nt: TGCGCCAGCAGCCGACTAGCGGGAATTGACAATGAGCAGTTCTTC
cdr3_aa: CASSRLAGIDNEQFF

d_call: .
clone_size: once
v_call: TRBV20-1
j_call: TRBJ1-4
cdr3_length: 15
cdr3_nt: TGCAGTGCTACCCCGACGGACACGACAGGTGAAAAACTGTTTTTT
cdr3_aa: CSATPTDTTGEKLFF

d_call: TRBD1
clone_size: many
v_call: TRBV28
j_call: TRBJ1-5
cdr3_length: 15
cdr3_nt: TGTGCCAGCAGTTTATTACAGGGGCCCCATCAGCCCCAGCATTTT
cdr3_aa: CASSLLQGPHQPQHF

d_call: .
clone_size: many
v_call: TRBV28
j_call: TRBJ1-1
cdr3_length: 15
cdr3_nt: TGTGCCAGCAGGAATGGGGGGGCGGGGGACACTGAAGCTTTCTTT
cdr3_aa: CASRNGGAGDTEAFF

d_call: .
clone_size: few
v_call: TRBV28
j_call: TRBJ2-7
cdr3_length: 14
cdr3_nt: TGTGCCAGCAGACAAGGGACCAGCTCCTACGAGCAGTACTTC
cdr3_aa: CASRQGTSSYEQYF

d_call: TRBD1
clone_size: many
v_call: TRBV28
j_call: TRBJ1-4
cdr3_length: 15
cdr3_nt: TGTGCCAGCAGTCGCAGACAGGGGATTTCTGAAAAACTGTTTTTT
cdr3_aa: CASSRRQGISEKLFF

d_call: .
clone_size: many
v_call: TRBV18
j_call: TRBJ2-3
cdr3_length: 14
cdr3_nt: TGTGCCAGCTCACCCGTCCCTGGTACAGATACGCAGTATTTT
cdr3_aa: CASSPVPGTDTQYF

d_call: .
clone_size: many
v_call: TRBV2
j_call: TRBJ2-2
cdr3_length: 14
cdr3_nt: TGTGCCAGCAGGCAATCCTATTACACCGGGGAGCTGTTTTTT
cdr3_aa: CASRQSYYTGELFF

d_call: .
clone_size: few
v_call: TRBV7-8
j_call: TRBJ2-7
cdr3_length: 14
cdr3_nt: TGTGCCAGCAGCTTAAGGGAGACTTCCTACGAGCAGTACTTC
cdr3_aa: CASSLRETSYEQYF

d_call: TRBD2
clone_size: many
v_call: TRBV7-8
j_call: TRBJ2-3
cdr3_length: 15
cdr3_nt: TGTGCCAGCAGCCTTCGACTAGCGGGAGTAGATACGCAGTATTTT
cdr3_aa: CASSLRLAGVDTQYF

d_call: .
clone_size: .
v_call: TRBV11-2
j_call: TRBJ1-1
cdr3_length: 17
cdr3_nt: TGTGCCAACAGCCCGCGGTACCTTTCAGGGGATGTGCGGAGGTCTTTCTTT
cdr3_aa: CANSPRYLSGDVRRSFF

d_call: TRBD2
clone_size: many
v_call: TRBV7-8
j_call: TRBJ2-1
cdr3_length: 15
cdr3_nt: TGTGCCAGCAGCAGGACTAGAATCTCCTACAATGAGCAGTTCTTC
cdr3_aa: CASSRTRISYNEQFF

d_call: TRBD1
clone_size: many
v_call: TRBV6-2/TRBV6-3
j_call: TRBJ2-5
cdr3_length: 16
cdr3_nt: TGTGCCAGCAGTTACAGGGACAGAAATCTCCAAGAGACCCAGTACTTC
cdr3_aa: CASSYRDRNLQETQYF

d_call: .
clone_size: .
v_call: TRBV20-1
j_call: TRBJ1-5
cdr3_length: 13
cdr3_nt: TGCAGTGCTAGAGGCAATAGCAATCAGCCCCAGCATTTT
cdr3_aa: CSARGNSNQPQHF

d_call: .
clone_size: many
v_call: TRBV27
j_call: TRBJ1-2
cdr3_length: 13
cdr3_nt: TGTGCCAGCAGTTTTCTACCGAACTATGGCTACACCTTC
cdr3_aa: CASSFLPNYGYTF

d_call: .
clone_size: few
v_call: TRBV5-6
j_call: TRBJ2-1
cdr3_length: 13
cdr3_nt: TGTGCCAGCCTCTCGGGCGGCTACAATGAGCAGTTCTTC
cdr3_aa: CASLSGGYNEQFF

d_call: TRBD1
clone_size: many
v_call: TRBV11-1
j_call: TRBJ1-1
cdr3_length: 14
cdr3_nt: TGTGCCAGCAGCACCGACAGGGGTGACACTGAAGCTTTCTTT
cdr3_aa: CASSTDRGDTEAFF

d_call: TRBD2
clone_size: .
v_call: TRBV13
j_call: TRBJ2-7
cdr3_length: 14
cdr3_nt: TGTGCCAGCAGCTTCTCTTGGGGGGGGGGCGAGCAGTACTTC
cdr3_aa: CASSFSWGGGEQYF

d_call: TRBD2
clone_size: many
v_call: TRBV10-3
j_call: TRBJ2-1
cdr3_length: 17
cdr3_nt: TGTGCCATCAGTGAGTCCGGGACTAGCGGGAGCCACAATGAGCAGTTCTTC
cdr3_aa: CAISESGTSGSHNEQFF

d_call: .
clone_size: .
v_call: TRBV6-1
j_call: TRBJ2-7
cdr3_length: 15
cdr3_nt: TGTGCCAGCAATCCGGTCGGTGCAGACACCTACGAGCAGTACTTC
cdr3_aa: CASNPVGADTYEQYF

d_call: .
clone_size: few
v_call: TRBV12-3/TRBV12-4
j_call: TRBJ2-7
cdr3_length: 13
cdr3_nt: TGTGCCAGCACCCCCTTGCGCGAGTCCGAGCAGTACTTC
cdr3_aa: CASTPLRESEQYF

d_call: TRBD1
clone_size: .
v_call: TRBV6-1
j_call: TRBJ1-2
cdr3_length: 11
cdr3_nt: TGTGCCAGCAAGGGGGCTGTTGGCTACACCTTC
cdr3_aa: CASKGAVGYTF

d_call: .
clone_size: many
v_call: TRBV11-2
j_call: TRBJ2-2
cdr3_length: 14
cdr3_nt: TGTGCCAGCAGCAGGGAGGCGAACACCGGGGAGCTGTTTTTT
cdr3_aa: CASSREANTGELFF

d_call: .
clone_size: few
v_call: TRBV20-1
j_call: TRBJ2-5
cdr3_length: 14
cdr3_nt: TGCAGTGCTAGACCATCTTTCGCGCAAGAGACCCAGTACTTC
cdr3_aa: CSARPSFAQETQYF

d_call: .
clone_size: many
v_call: TRBV5-1
j_call: TRBJ1-1
cdr3_length: 12
cdr3_nt: TGCGCCAGCAGCAGGACAGTGGGTGAAGCTTTCTTT
cdr3_aa: CASSRTVGEAFF

d_call: TRBD1
clone_size: few
v_call: TRBV9
j_call: TRBJ1-4
cdr3_length: 16
cdr3_nt: TGTGCCAGCAGCTCGGCCACAGGGGGAATTAATGAAAAACTGTTTTTT
cdr3_aa: CASSSATGGINEKLFF

d_call: .
clone_size: few
v_call: TRBV29-1
j_call: TRBJ2-3
cdr3_length: 14
cdr3_nt: TGCAGCGTTGAAGGGGTTGGGAGCACAGATACGCAGTATTTT
cdr3_aa: CSVEGVGSTDTQYF

d_call: .
clone_size: .
v_call: TRBV12-3/TRBV12-4
j_call: TRBJ1-6
cdr3_length: 14
cdr3_nt: TGTGCCAGCAGTTGGGGTTATCCTAATTCACCCCTCCACTTT
cdr3_aa: CASSWGYPNSPLHF

d_call: .
clone_size: many
v_call: TRBV2
j_call: TRBJ2-1
cdr3_length: 11
cdr3_nt: TGTGCCAGCAGTGAGCCTACCAAGCAGTTCTTC
cdr3_aa: CASSEPTKQFF

d_call: TRBD2
clone_size: few
v_call: TRBV29-1
j_call: TRBJ2-1
cdr3_length: 14
cdr3_nt: TGCAGCGTTGAGGGACTAGACGCCCTCGGGGAGCAGTTCTTC
cdr3_aa: CSVEGLDALGEQFF

d_call: TRBD1
clone_size: many
v_call: TRBV12-3/TRBV12-4
j_call: TRBJ2-6
cdr3_length: 18
cdr3_nt: TGTGCCAGCAGTAGCTCCAGGGGGCGCCTATCTGGGGCCAACGTCCTGACTTTC
cdr3_aa: CASSSSRGRLSGANVLTF

d_call: TRBD2
clone_size: .
v_call: TRBV11-2
j_call: TRBJ2-7
cdr3_length: 14
cdr3_nt: TGTGCCAGCAGCTGGGGGACTAGCGTCTACGAGCAGTACTTC
cdr3_aa: CASSWGTSVYEQYF

d_call: .
clone_size: .
v_call: TRBV29-1
j_call: TRBJ1-2
cdr3_length: 12
cdr3_nt: TGCAGCGTACAAAATGGGGGCTATGGCTACACCTTC
cdr3_aa: CSVQNGGYGYTF

d_call: TRBD1
clone_size: many
v_call: TRBV12-3/TRBV12-4
j_call: TRBJ2-7
cdr3_length: 14
cdr3_nt: TGTGCCAGCAGCCGACTGGGACAGTACGACGAGCAGTACTTC
cdr3_aa: CASSRLGQYDEQYF

d_call: .
clone_size: many
v_call: TRBV25-1
j_call: TRBJ1-1
cdr3_length: 11
cdr3_nt: TGTGCCAGCAGTGAACACAGGGCAGCTTTCTTT
cdr3_aa: CASSEHRAAFF

d_call: .
clone_size: few
v_call: TRBV7-2
j_call: TRBJ1-5
cdr3_length: 15
cdr3_nt: TGTGCCAGCAGTCTTGAACGGGGGAGCAATCAGCCCCAGCATTTT
cdr3_aa: CASSLERGSNQPQHF

d_call: .
clone_size: many
v_call: TRBV12-3/TRBV12-4
j_call: TRBJ1-5
cdr3_length: 16
cdr3_nt: TGTGCCAGCACTATCTTCTTAACGGGACTCAATCAGCCCCAGCATTTT
cdr3_aa: CASTIFLTGLNQPQHF

d_call: .
clone_size: .
v_call: TRBV5-8
j_call: TRBJ1-2
cdr3_length: 14
cdr3_nt: TGTGCCAGCTTCCGAGGGGAAGCTAACTATGGCTACACCTTC
cdr3_aa: CASFRGEANYGYTF

d_call: .
clone_size: .
v_call: TRBV9
j_call: TRBJ2-1
cdr3_length: 17
cdr3_nt: TGTGCCAGCAGCCTTCAGCCGGGACCCTCCTCCTACAATGAGCAGTTCTTC
cdr3_aa: CASSLQPGPSSYNEQFF

d_call: .
clone_size: many
v_call: TRBV6-2/TRBV6-3
j_call: TRBJ1-5
cdr3_length: 16
cdr3_nt: TGTGCCAGCAGTTATGGCTCCCTGGGGGGAAATCAGCCCCAGCATTTT
cdr3_aa: CASSYGSLGGNQPQHF

d_call: .
clone_size: .
v_call: TRBV5-1
j_call: TRBJ2-2
cdr3_length: 13
cdr3_nt: TGCGCCAGCAGCGCCGGACAAGGCGGGGAGCTGTTTTTT
cdr3_aa: CASSAGQGGELFF

d_call: TRBD2
clone_size: many
v_call: TRBV19
j_call: TRBJ2-1
cdr3_length: 13
cdr3_nt: TGTGCCAGCGGGAGGGACTCCTACAATGAGCAGTTCTTC
cdr3_aa: CASGRDSYNEQFF

d_call: .
clone_size: few
v_call: TRBV18
j_call: TRBJ2-1
cdr3_length: 12
cdr3_nt: TGTGCCAGCTCACCACCGGGCAATGAGCAGTTCTTC
cdr3_aa: CASSPPGNEQFF

d_call: .
clone_size: many
v_call: TRBV11-2
j_call: TRBJ2-7
cdr3_length: 12
cdr3_nt: TGTGCCAGCAGCTCCCACACTTACGAGCAGTACTTC
cdr3_aa: CASSSHTYEQYF

d_call: TRBD1
clone_size: .
v_call: TRBV3-1
j_call: TRBJ2-5
cdr3_length: 16
cdr3_nt: TGTGCCAGCAGCCAAGGGACAGGGGGCGCGGTGGAGACCCAGTACTTC
cdr3_aa: CASSQGTGGAVETQYF

d_call: .
clone_size: few
v_call: TRBV6-6
j_call: TRBJ1-1
cdr3_length: 17
cdr3_nt: TGTGCCAGCAGTTACCCGAGCCGACGGCCCATGAACACTGAAGCTTTCTTT
cdr3_aa: CASSYPSRRPMNTEAFF

d_call: TRBD1
clone_size: .
v_call: TRBV7-9
j_call: TRBJ2-2
cdr3_length: 18
cdr3_nt: TGTGCCAGCAGCCCCGGAAAATTGACAGGGAAGAACACCGGGGAGCTGTTTTTT
cdr3_aa: CASSPGKLTGKNTGELFF

d_call: TRBD2
clone_size: few
v_call: TRBV7-2
j_call: TRBJ2-5
cdr3_length: 14
cdr3_nt: TGTGCCAGCAGCATGAGCGGGAGGGCCGCGACCCAGTACTTC
cdr3_aa: CASSMSGRAATQYF

d_call: TRBD1
clone_size: many
v_call: TRBV28
j_call: TRBJ2-7
cdr3_length: 15
cdr3_nt: TGTGCCAGCAGTTTACCCCAGGGGGCGAACTACGAGCAGTACTTC
cdr3_aa: CASSLPQGANYEQYF

d_call: .
clone_size: .
v_call: TRBV20-1
j_call: TRBJ1-2
cdr3_length: 15
cdr3_nt: TGCAGTGCTAGAGGGGCCTTGGGCACCATCTATGGCTACACCTTC
cdr3_aa: CSARGALGTIYGYTF